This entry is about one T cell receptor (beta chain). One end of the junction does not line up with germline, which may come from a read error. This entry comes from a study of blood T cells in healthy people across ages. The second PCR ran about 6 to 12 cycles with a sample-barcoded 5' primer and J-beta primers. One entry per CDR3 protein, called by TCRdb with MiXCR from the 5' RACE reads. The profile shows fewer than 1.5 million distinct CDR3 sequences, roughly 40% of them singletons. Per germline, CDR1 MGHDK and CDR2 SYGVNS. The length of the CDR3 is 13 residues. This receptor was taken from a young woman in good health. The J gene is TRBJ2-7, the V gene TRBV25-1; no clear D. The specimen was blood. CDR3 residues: CVSSYGVTYEQYF. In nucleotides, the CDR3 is TGTGTCAGCAGTTATGGGGTTACCTACGAGCAGTACTTC.